Included here is one T cell receptor (beta chain) sequence, with context. Other DNA sequences in this specimen translate into the identical CDR3. The data stem from a study of cytomegalovirus exposure and HLA in healthy donors. The PCR was carried out with 60 Vbeta primers and 13 Jbeta primers. Some clones are missing from TCRdb's copy, which holds only in-frame ones; the method was immunoSEQ multiplex PCR. This table holds 100,000 to 150,000 clones, roughly 80% found once. CDR1 and CDR2 (germline): MRHNA, SNTAGT. V gave up 5 bases and J gave up 9 bases; unmatched junction bases: 10. This CDR3 contains 16 residues.

The chain carries TRBV6-4 and TRBJ2-1, with 13 bases that match TRBD2. The clonotype was recovered from a woman in her forties or fifties in good health and CMV-seronegative. Sequencing used PBMCs. CDR3 sequence reads: CASSTGTSGIGVEQFF. The CDR3 DNA reads as TGTGCCAGCAGTACCGGGACTAGCGGGATTGGTGTTGAGCAGTTCTTC.